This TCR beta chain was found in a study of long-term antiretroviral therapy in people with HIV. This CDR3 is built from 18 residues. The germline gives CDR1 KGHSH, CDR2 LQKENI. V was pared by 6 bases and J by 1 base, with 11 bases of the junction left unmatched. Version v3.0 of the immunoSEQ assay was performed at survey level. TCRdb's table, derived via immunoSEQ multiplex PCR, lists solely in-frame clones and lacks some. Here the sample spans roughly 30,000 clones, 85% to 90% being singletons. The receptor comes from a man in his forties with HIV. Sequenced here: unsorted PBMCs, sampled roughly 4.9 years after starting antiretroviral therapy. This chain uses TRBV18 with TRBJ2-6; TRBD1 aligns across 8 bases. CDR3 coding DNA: TGTGCCAGCTCCCCTTGGGGACAGGAGATTTCTGGGGCCAACGTCCTGACTTTC. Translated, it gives CASSPWGQEISGANVLTF.